This T cell receptor (beta chain) was identified in a study of T cell repertoires in cytomegalovirus infection. For the study at large: A matching HLA type, together with CMV infection, was signaled by public TCR beta signatures.

There are many counts of this clonotype. The trim removed 6 bases at V and 3 bases at J, leaving 3 bases unmatched. This CDR3 contains 14 residues. CDR1 and CDR2 (germline): SEHNR, FQNEAQ (reference sequence). TCRdb ran MiXCR on the reads and lists one entry per CDR3 protein. This sample has roughly 630,000 distinct CDR3 sequences; 24% occur once, and the top ten carry 8%. Sequencing was performed on CD8+ T cells from PBMCs. J is TRBJ2-2 and V is TRBV7-9; the match to TRBD1 covers 8 bases. The clonotype was recovered from a human donor in good health (CMV status not recorded). Some clones in this sample may be carry-over from other donors' samples. The CDR3 loop is CASSDRGDTGELFF. The DNA for the CDR3 is TGTGCCAGCAGTGACAGGGGCGACACCGGGGAGCTGTTTTTT.